The 16 T cell receptor beta chains presented below share a single source sample, sequenced in a study of siplizumab effects on memory and regulatory T cells. Only in-frame clones appear in the TCRdb table, and some are missing; sequencing was by immunoSEQ multiplex PCR. The sample yields about 27,000 clones, roughly 82% seen once. What was sequenced was memory CD4+ T cells sorted from blood. The receptors were sampled from a human donor in good health.

The chain uses TRBV6-6 and TRBJ2-5; 8 bases are a match to TRBD1. CDR1 MNHNY and CDR2 SVGAGI come from the germline V gene (reference sequence). The CDR3 has 15 amino acids. J was trimmed by 4 bases and V by 5 bases; bases with no gene match: 9. The CDR3, as DNA: TGTGCCAGCAGTACACGGACAGGGTTGGCAGAGACCCAGTACTTC. Residues: CASSTRTGLAETQYF.

J is TRBJ2-7 and V is TRBV28; 10 positions agree with TRBD2. Per germline, CDR1 MDHEN and CDR2 SYDVKM. V lost 3 bases to trimming and J lost 3 bases; unmatched junction nucleotides: 5. The CDR3 runs to 15 residues. CDR3 loop: CASSFTSGRVYEQYF. The CDR3, as DNA: TGTGCCAGCAGTTTTACAAGCGGGAGGGTCTACGAGCAGTACTTC.

The CDR3 region is CASSLDQNALYGYTF. CDR3 sequence (DNA): TGTGCCAGCAGCTTAGATCAGAATGCCCTCTATGGCTACACCTTC. The chain joins TRBV11-3 to TRBJ1-2; D uncertain. Trimming left V 0 bases short and J 4 bases short, with 12 bases between. The CDR3 consists of 15 residues. Germline lookup yields CDR1 SGHNT and CDR2 YENEEA.

The chain joins TRBV5-1 to TRBJ2-2; the D gene could be TRBD1 or TRBD2 (6 bases each). Germline assignment: CDR1 SGHRS and CDR2 YFSETQ. V lost 3 bases and J lost 0, with 18 bases in between. This CDR3 spans 18 amino acids. DNA for the CDR3: TGCGCCAGCAGCTCACGGAGTCGGGGGCTGACGAACACCGGGGAGCTGTTTTTT. It specifies CASSSRSRGLTNTGELFF.

The chain couples TRBV7-9 to TRBJ2-3; TRBD1 is a possible D gene (6 bases). The germline V gene has CDR1 SEHNR and CDR2 FQNEAQ (reference sequence). CDR3 length: 16 amino acids. V was clipped by 5 bases and J by 1 base, with 16 bases between them. The CDR3 DNA sequence: TGTGCCAGCAGCGTACAGGGAACGGGACGCACAGATACGCAGTATTTT. It specifies CASSVQGTGRTDTQYF.

In this sample, this clone turned up once. The chain couples TRBV5-6 to TRBJ2-4; 10 bases fit TRBD2. Trimming took 4 bases from V and 1 from J; bases not matched to a gene: 11. CDR1 is SGHDT, CDR2 YYEEEE, per germline. The CDR3 has 18 amino acids. Here the CDR3 reads CASSTPSASGSAKNIQYF. The CDR3 DNA reads as TGTGCCAGCAGCACCCCGTCGGCTAGCGGGAGTGCCAAAAACATTCAGTACTTC.

This clone was counted once. The CDR3 spells CASSGTTFGGQEGGYTF. CDR3 DNA: TGTGCCAGCAGCGGCACAACCTTCGGGGGGCAGGAAGGTGGCTACACCTTC. The chain is built from TRBV9 and TRBJ1-2; tentatively, D is TRBD1 (6 bases). Trimming cost V 3 bases and J 7 bases, with 25 bases left between them. The CDR3 is made up of 17 amino acids. Germline-derived CDR1 and CDR2 are SGDLS and YYNGEE.

J is TRBJ2-7 and V is TRBV2, with TRBD2 identical over 8 bases. The ends lost 1 base at V and 2 bases at J; junction bases unmatched: 1. The CDR3 is 14 amino acids. Germline V lookup: CDR1 SNHLY, CDR2 FYNNEI. The CDR3 nucleotides read TGTGCCAGCAGTGAAGGTAGCGGGACCTACGAGCAGTACTTC. Its protein is CASSEGSGTYEQYF.

The chain combines TRBV15 with TRBJ2-3; possibly TRBD2 for D (7 bases). V gave up 1 base and J gave up 3 bases, with 14 bases separating them. The CDR3 has 16 amino acids. Germline-derived CDR1 and CDR2 are LNHNV and YYDKDF (reference sequence). The CDR3 region is CATSRGGGRSTDTQYF. In DNA, the CDR3 is TGTGCCACCAGCAGAGGGGGGGGGCGGTCGACAGATACGCAGTATTTT.

The V and J genes are TRBV10-3 and TRBJ2-5; 11 nucleotides align to TRBD1. CDR1 is ENHRY, CDR2 SYGVKD, per germline. V shed 0 bases, J shed 5 bases, and the junction held 5 bases outside the gene matches. The length of the CDR3 is 16 residues. The CDR3 nucleotides read TGTGCCATCAGTGAGTCGGACAGGGGGCCCGGGGAGACCCAGTACTTC. Residues: CAISESDRGPGETQYF.

The gene calls are TRBV11-1 and TRBJ2-3; possible D gene TRBD1, 5 bases. Germline CDR1 and CDR2: SGHAT and FQDESV (reference sequence). CDR3 length: 12 residues. Trimming took off 5 bases at V and 5 bases at J, with 8 bases between the two ends. The CDR3 DNA reads TGTGCCAGCAGCATAAGGGGAGATACGCAGTATTTT. It encodes CASSIRGDTQYF.

In DNA, the CDR3 is TGTGCCCGTGGACAGTCTAATTCACCCCTCCACTTT. Translation gives CARGQSNSPLHF. The chain recombines TRBV30 with TRBJ1-6; the D gene is possibly TRBD1 (6 bases). Trimming took 8 bases from V and 6 from J, leaving 11 bases between them. The germline V gene has CDR1 GTSNPN and CDR2 SVGIG (reference sequence). This CDR3 contains 12 residues.

This chain links TRBV28 with TRBJ1-3; 9 nucleotides line up with TRBD1. The CDR3 loop spans 16 amino acids. CDR1 and CDR2 (germline): MDHEN, SYDVKM. The V and J ends lost 1 base and 4 bases, in that order; junction bases with no gene match: 5. The CDR3 DNA follows: TGTGCCAGCAGTTTATCCGGGACAGGGTTCGGAAACACCATATATTTT. This translates into CASSLSGTGFGNTIYF. Full variable domain (outside the CDR3, taken from reference TRBV28 and TRBJ1-3): DVKVTQSSRYLVKRTGEKVFLECVQDMDHENMFWYRQDPGLGLRLIYFSYDVKMKEKGDIPEGYSVSREKKERFSLILESASTNQTSMYLCASSLSGTGFGNTIYFGEGSWLTVV.

This clone was found once. V is TRBV30 and J is TRBJ2-3, with no clear D. The CDR3 totals 12 residues. With 1 base removed from V and 4 bases from J, the gap between germline ends came to 6 bases. Per germline, CDR1 GTSNPN and CDR2 SVGIG (reference sequence). The CDR3 protein is CAWSDLADTQYF. The CDR3 DNA follows: TGTGCCTGGAGTGACCTGGCAGATACGCAGTATTTT.

By sample share, this clone is medium-sized. The chain has TRBV18 and TRBJ1-5, with D possibly TRBD1 on 5 matching bases. The germline V gene encodes CDR1 KGHSH and CDR2 LQKENI. The CDR3 consists of 12 residues. V lost 4 bases and J lost 7, with 8 bases in between. Here the CDR3 DNA reads TGTGCCAGCTCACGACGGGGGCAGCCCCAGCATTTT. Its protein product is CASSRRGQPQHF.

V is TRBV6-5 and J is TRBJ2-7; possible D gene TRBD1, 6 bases. The V and J ends lost 4 bases and 3 bases respectively, with 13 bases between them. CDR1 and CDR2 (germline): MNHEY, SVGAGI. CDR3 size: 14 residues. The CDR3 nucleotides read TGTGCCAGCAGTTCGCCCCAGACAGGCTACGAGCAGTACTTC. Residues: CASSSPQTGYEQYF.